One and the same sample provided the 14 T cell receptor beta chains below, sequenced in a study of monozygotic twins with inflammatory bowel disease. TCRdb reprocessed the 5' RACE reads and reports one entry per CDR3 protein, with no DNA. The data show approximately 330,000 distinct CDR3 sequences, and the top ten clones hold around 2%. Sequenced material: blood. All receptors derive from a human donor with ulcerative colitis or Crohn's disease, or a healthy co-twin of an affected twin (not recorded which).

The CDR3 sequence is CAARDRWDSYNEQFF. The chain combines TRBV30 with TRBJ2-1; there is no DNA to check the TCRdb D call of TRBD1. Germline CDR1 reads GTSNPN; CDR2 reads SVGIG (reference sequence). The CDR3 has 15 amino acids.

V gene TRBV29-1 combines with J gene TRBJ2-3; there is no DNA to check the TCRdb D call of TRBD1. Germline V gene sequence: CDR1 SQVTM, CDR2 ANQGSEA. This CDR3 is built from 15 residues. The CDR3 spells CSVEAYGRGTDTQYF.

The gene calls are TRBV7-2 and TRBJ2-2; TCRdb's D gene call, TRBD2, goes unchecked for lack of DNA. The CDR3 is 17 amino acids. Germline V gives CDR1 SGHTA, CDR2 FQGNSA. The CDR3 sequence is CASSFGRRGLGAGELFF.

The chain employs TRBV18 and TRBJ2-5. The CDR3 sequence is 15 residues long. The germline CDR1 and CDR2 sequences are KGHSH and LQKENI. CDR3 protein: CASSPTVGVEETQYF. The full variable domain, in which reference TRBV18 and TRBJ2-5 provide the parts outside the CDR3, is NAGVMQNPRHLVRRRGQEARLRCSPMKGHSHVYWYRQLPEEGLKFMVYLQKENIIDESGMPKERFSAEFPKEGPSILRIQQVVRGDSAAYFCASSPTVGVEETQYFGPGTRLLVL.

This chain links TRBV4-1 with TRBJ2-1. The CDR3 contains 16 residues. Germline-derived CDR1 and CDR2 are MGHRA and YSYEKL. The CDR3 here is CASSPTRPRAYNEQFF.

The rearrangement joins TRBV29-1 to TRBJ2-7; TCRdb selects TRBD1, and the lack of DNA leaves this call unchecked. Germline CDR1 reads SQVTM; CDR2 reads ANQGSEA. CDR3 length: 16 amino acids. The CDR3 loop reads CSVETPPGTEAYEQYF.

V and J are TRBV3-1 and TRBJ2-7; TCRdb gives TRBD1 as the D gene, but with no DNA this cannot be confirmed. CDR1 and CDR2 (germline): LGHDT, YNNKEL (reference sequence). CDR3 length: 19 residues. CDR3 in amino acids: CASSQDVWVSRGPTYEQYF.

The J gene is TRBJ2-4, the V gene TRBV7-8; TCRdb outputs TRBD1, but without DNA this stays unchecked. Germline CDR1 SGHVS, CDR2 FQNEAQ. The CDR3 has 13 amino acids. The CDR3 here is CASSFGGPDIQYF. Variable domain in full (rest from reference TRBV7-8 and TRBJ2-4): GAGVSQSPRYKVAKRGQDVALRCDPISGHVSLFWYQQALGQGPEFLTYFQNEAQLDKSGLPSDRFFAERPEGSVSTLKIQRTQQEDSAVYLCASSFGGPDIQYFGAGTRLSVL.

The chain carries TRBV28 and TRBJ2-7; the TCRdb D gene call, TRBD2, has no DNA to confirm it. CDR3 length: 13 amino acids. Germline lookup yields CDR1 MDHEN and CDR2 SYDVKM. The CDR3 sequence: CASMWGGSYEQYF.

The CDR3 sequence: CASRLRGALRGEQFF. The chain couples TRBV28 to TRBJ2-1; TCRdb lists TRBD2, though no DNA is available to test this call. In germline, CDR1 is MDHEN, CDR2 SYDVKM. This CDR3 has 15 amino acids.

The chain combines TRBV2 with TRBJ1-1; there is no DNA to check the TCRdb D call of TRBD1. In germline, CDR1 is SNHLY, CDR2 FYNNEI. The CDR3 covers 14 residues. CDR3 sequence: CASSSQLQGARAFF.

The rearrangement uses TRBV7-9 and TRBJ2-5; the D call from TCRdb, TRBD1, cannot be confirmed without DNA. The CDR3 has 17 amino acids. CDR1 is SEHNR, CDR2 FQNEAQ, per germline (reference sequence). The CDR3 reads CASSFEGRTSYQETQYF.

The chain uses TRBV12-3 or TRBV12-4 and TRBJ1-5; lacking DNA, the TRBD1 call made by TCRdb goes unchecked. There are 14 residues in the CDR3. CDR3 sequence: CASSWTGTNQPQHF.

The chain is built from TRBV7-9 and TRBJ2-2; TCRdb's assignment of TRBD1 cannot be checked, as there is no DNA. The CDR3 has 14 residues. The germline gives CDR1 SEHNR, CDR2 FQNEAQ (reference sequence). The CDR3 loop is CASSGGVGTGELFF.